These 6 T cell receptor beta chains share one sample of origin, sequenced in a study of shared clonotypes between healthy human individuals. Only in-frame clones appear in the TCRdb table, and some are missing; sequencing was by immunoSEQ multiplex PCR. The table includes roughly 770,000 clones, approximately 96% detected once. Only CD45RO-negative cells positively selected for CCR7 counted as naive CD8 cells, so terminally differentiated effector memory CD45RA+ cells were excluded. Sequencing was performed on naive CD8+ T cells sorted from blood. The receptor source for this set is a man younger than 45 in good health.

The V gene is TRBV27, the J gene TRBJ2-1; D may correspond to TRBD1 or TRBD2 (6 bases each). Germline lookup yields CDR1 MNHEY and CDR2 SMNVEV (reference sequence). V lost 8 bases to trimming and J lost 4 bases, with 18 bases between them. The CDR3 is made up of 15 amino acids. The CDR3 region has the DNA TGTGCCAGCGCTTCCATGGGGGGCCCGTACAATGAGCAGTTCTTC. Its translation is CASASMGGPYNEQFF.

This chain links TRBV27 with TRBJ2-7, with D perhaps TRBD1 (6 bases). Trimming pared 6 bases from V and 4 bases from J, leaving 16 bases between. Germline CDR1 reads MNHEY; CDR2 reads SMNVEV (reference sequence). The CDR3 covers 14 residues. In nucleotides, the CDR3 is TGTGCCAGCAGGGCTGGGTCAGGGGCATACGAGCAGTACTTC. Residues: CASRAGSGAYEQYF.

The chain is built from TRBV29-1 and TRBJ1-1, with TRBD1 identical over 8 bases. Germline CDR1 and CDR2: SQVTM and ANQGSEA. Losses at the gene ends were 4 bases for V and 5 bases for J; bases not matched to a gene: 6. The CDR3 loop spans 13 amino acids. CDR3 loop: CSVGTGSGTEAFF. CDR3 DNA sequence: TGCAGCGTTGGGACAGGGAGTGGTACTGAAGCTTTCTTT.

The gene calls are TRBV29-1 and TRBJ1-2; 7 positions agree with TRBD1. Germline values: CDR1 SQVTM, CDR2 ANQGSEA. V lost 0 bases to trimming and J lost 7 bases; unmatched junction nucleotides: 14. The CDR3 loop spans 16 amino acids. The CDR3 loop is CSVEERKRGRLGGYTF. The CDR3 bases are TGCAGCGTTGAAGAAAGGAAGAGGGGGCGGCTGGGTGGCTACACCTTC.

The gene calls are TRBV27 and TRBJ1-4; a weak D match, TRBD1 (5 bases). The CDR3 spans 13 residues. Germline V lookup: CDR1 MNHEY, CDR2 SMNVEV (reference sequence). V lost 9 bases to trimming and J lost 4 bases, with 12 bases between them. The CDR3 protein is CASKGLINEKLFF. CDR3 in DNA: TGTGCCAGTAAGGGACTGATTAATGAAAAACTGTTTTTT.

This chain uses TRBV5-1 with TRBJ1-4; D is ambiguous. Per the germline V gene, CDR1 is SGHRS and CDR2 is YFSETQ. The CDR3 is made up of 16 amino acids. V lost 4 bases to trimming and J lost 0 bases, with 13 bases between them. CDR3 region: CASSRRQTATNEKLFF. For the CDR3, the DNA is TGCGCCAGCAGCCGGAGGCAGACTGCAACTAATGAAAAACTGTTTTTT.